This is a list of T cell receptor beta chains from one sample in a study of blood T cell repertoires in COVID-19. The assay was immunoSEQ multiplex PCR, and TCRdb's table has in-frame clones only and misses some. The table includes 150,000 to 200,000 clones, over 70% detected once. Sequenced: PBMCs or T cells enriched from blood (not recorded which). The receptor source for this set is a man aged 70 or older who had been exposed to COVID-19. CDR3s include the opening cysteine and the closing phenylalanine or tryptophan. Each record gives: V gene, clone size, J gene, D gene, CDR3 DNA, CDR3 protein. D genes are given only for firm matches. Clone size, where shown, is once, few, many, or a class for clones that have expanded.

>TRBV28|-|TRBJ1-2|TRBD1
TGTGCCAGCAGACTCGGACAGGGAGGCTACACCTTC
CASRLGQGGYTF
>TRBV6-5|-|TRBJ2-7|TRBD1
TGTGCCAGCAGACCCTGGGACAGTCCCTGGTTAGAGCAGTACTTC
CASRPWDSPWLEQYF
>TRBV5-1|-|TRBJ2-5|TRBD2
TGCGCCAGCAGCTTGGCCAGACTAGCGGGAGAAGAGACCCAGTACTTC
CASSLARLAGEETQYF
>TRBV7-9|-|TRBJ1-2|TRBD1
TGTGCCAGCAGCGCCCCGGGACAGGGGGACTATGGCTACACCTTC
CASSAPGQGDYGYTF
>TRBV7-8|-|TRBJ1-6|-
TGTGCCAGCAGCTTAGGGTATCAACGGGACACATCCCTCCACTTT
CASSLGYQRDTSLHF
>TRBV9|-|TRBJ2-7|TRBD1
TGTGCCAGCACCCCCCAGGACAGGGACTACGAGCAGTACTTC
CASTPQDRDYEQYF
>TRBV27|many|TRBJ2-1|-
TGTGCCAGCAGTTTCTACGCAGGGATTCCCCCCTACAATGAGCAGTTCTTC
CASSFYAGIPPYNEQFF
>TRBV7-6|-|TRBJ2-1|TRBD2
TGTGCCAGCAGCTTAGGACTAGCGGGAGATTCCGGTGAGCAGTTCTTC
CASSLGLAGDSGEQFF
>TRBV5-1|-|TRBJ2-5|TRBD2
TGCGCCAGCAGCCTCAGACTAGCGGGAGGGACAAGAGAGACCCAGTACTTC
CASSLRLAGGTRETQYF
>TRBV9|-|TRBJ1-2|TRBD1
TGTGCCAGCAGCGTAGTAGGGACAGACCATGACTACACCTTC
CASSVVGTDHDYTF
>TRBV29-1|-|TRBJ1-1|-
TGCAGCGTCGACATTTTTGGAGGTAAGAACACTGAAGCTTTCTTT
CSVDIFGGKNTEAFF
>TRBV7-2|-|TRBJ2-7|TRBD1
TGTGCCAGCAGCTTATACCCAACTAGGGGGCCCTACGAGCAGTACTTC
CASSLYPTRGPYEQYF
>TRBV2|-|TRBJ1-2|TRBD1
TGTGCCAGCAGTACAATACAGGGGACAGGCTATGGCTACACCTTC
CASSTIQGTGYGYTF
>TRBV16|-|TRBJ1-6|-
TGTGCCAGCAGCCGTCTCCTTAGTTCACCCCTCCACTTT
CASSRLLSSPLHF
>TRBV4-1|-|TRBJ2-7|-
TGCGCCAGCAGCCAAGATCACGGGGGAGGAATCGACGGGCAGTACTTC
CASSQDHGGGIDGQYF
>TRBV28|-|TRBJ1-1|-
TGTGCCAGCACCTTACAGGGAAGGGGCACTGAAGCTTTCTTT
CASTLQGRGTEAFF
>TRBV21-1|-|TRBJ1-1|-
TGTGCCAGCAGCACCCGGACAGGGCGGGGTCCGGGCACTGAAGCTTTCTTT
CASSTRTGRGPGTEAFF
>TRBV19|-|TRBJ2-7|TRBD1
TGTGCCAGTAGCGGGACAGGGGTAGTCGAGCAGTACTTC
CASSGTGVVEQYF
>TRBV23-1|-|TRBJ1-1|-
TGCGCCAGCCCTCCGCGGAAGTGCATGAACACTGAAGCTTTCTTT
CASPPRKCMNTEAFF
>TRBV27|-|TRBJ2-1|-
TGTGCCAGCAGCCTTCAGGAAAGCTCCTACAATGAGCAGTTCTTC
CASSLQESSYNEQFF